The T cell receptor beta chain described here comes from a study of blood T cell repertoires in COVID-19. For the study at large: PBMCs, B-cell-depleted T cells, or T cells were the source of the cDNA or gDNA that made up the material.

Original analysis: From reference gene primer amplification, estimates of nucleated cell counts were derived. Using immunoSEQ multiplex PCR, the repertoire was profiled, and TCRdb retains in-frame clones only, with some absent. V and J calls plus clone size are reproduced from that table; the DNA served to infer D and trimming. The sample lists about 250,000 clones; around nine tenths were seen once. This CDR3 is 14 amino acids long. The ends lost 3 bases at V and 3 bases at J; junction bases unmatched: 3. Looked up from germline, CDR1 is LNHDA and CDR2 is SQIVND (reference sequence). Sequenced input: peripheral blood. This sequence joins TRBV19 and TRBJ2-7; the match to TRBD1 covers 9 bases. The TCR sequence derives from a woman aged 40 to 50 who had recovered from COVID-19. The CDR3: CASSMGQGDYEQYF. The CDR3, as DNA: TGTGCCAGTAGTATGGGACAGGGTGACTACGAGCAGTACTTC.